Below, 27 T cell receptor beta chains from the same sample are listed, as sequenced in a study of blood T cell repertoires in COVID-19. Only in-frame clones appear in the TCRdb table, and some are missing; sequencing was by immunoSEQ multiplex PCR. The sample lists 20,000 to 25,000 clones, about 89% occurring once. The specimen was peripheral blood. These receptors all stem from a man between 65 and 80 years old with acute or convalescent COVID-19.

The rearrangement uses TRBV3-1 (or the pseudogene TRBV3-2) and TRBJ2-3; D remains unclear. Trimming pared 1 base from V and 4 bases from J, leaving 9 bases between. Germline V gene lookup returns CDR1 LGHDT and CDR2 YNNKEL (reference sequence). The CDR3 totals 14 residues. CDR3 in DNA: TGTGCCAGCAGCCAAGCCCAGGCCCCAGATACGCAGTATTTT. This sequence encodes CASSQAQAPDTQYF.

This sequence joins TRBV6-5 and TRBJ2-7; 12 nucleotides line up with TRBD2. With 6 bases clipped from V and 5 bases from J, the junction kept 8 bases outside the gene matches. The CDR3 runs 15 residues. The V gene's germline CDR1 is MNHEY and CDR2 SVGAGI. The CDR3 protein is CASRLLAGGKNEQYF. The CDR3 nucleotides are TGTGCCAGCAGGCTACTAGCGGGAGGAAAGAACGAGCAGTACTTC.

V and J are TRBV6-6 and TRBJ2-7; 12 bases are shared with TRBD1. V gave up 7 bases and J gave up 5 bases; unmatched junction bases: 9. CDR3 length: 15 residues. The germline V gene has CDR1 MNHNY and CDR2 SVGAGI (reference sequence). The CDR3 DNA reads TGTGCCAGCACCTCTCCGGGACAGGGGGCCGACGAGCAGTACTTC. It yields the protein CASTSPGQGADEQYF.

This clone was found once. V usage is TRBV9 and J usage is TRBJ2-1, with D uncertain. Trimming stripped 1 base from V and 0 bases from J, with 5 bases between. The CDR3 has 14 residues. Germline values: CDR1 SGDLS, CDR2 YYNGEE. The CDR3 region has the DNA TGTGCCAGCAGCGTAAAATACTCCTACAATGAGCAGTTCTTC. Its translation: CASSVKYSYNEQFF.

This chain joins TRBV7-2 and TRBJ1-1; D possibly corresponds to TRBD1 (6 bases). Between the trimmed V and J ends, which lost 4 bases and 4 bases, there was a span of 13 bases. The CDR3 covers 14 residues. The germline V gene encodes CDR1 SGHTA and CDR2 FQGNSA. The CDR3 DNA reads TGTGCCAGCAGCTCAGGGGCCTTGGGCACTGAAGCTTTCTTT. As protein: CASSSGALGTEAFF.

The chain has TRBV15 and TRBJ2-5; D possibly corresponds to TRBD2 (6 bases). CDR1 is LNHNV, CDR2 YYDKDF, per germline (reference sequence). V lost 4 bases and J lost 4, with 13 bases in between. CDR3 length equals 14 residues. The CDR3 spells CATSMGGGGETQYF. DNA for the CDR3: TGTGCCACCAGCATGGGGGGAGGAGGAGAGACCCAGTACTTC.

The chain carries TRBV5-6 and TRBJ1-4; the match to TRBD1 covers 8 bases. CDR3 length: 19 amino acids. Germline loops: CDR1 SGHDT, CDR2 YYEEEE. V lost 0 bases and J lost 0; bases outside the gene matches: 10. The CDR3 reads CASSLERRGRIATNEKLFF. CDR3 nucleotide sequence: TGTGCCAGCAGCTTGGAACGCAGGGGGCGGATCGCAACTAATGAAAAACTGTTTTTT.

The chain combines TRBV5-4 with TRBJ2-7; the match to TRBD1 covers 10 bases. The germline V gene has CDR1 SGHNT and CDR2 YYREEE (reference sequence). CDR3 length equals 14 residues. J was trimmed by 2 bases and V by 5 bases; bases with no gene match: 4. The CDR3 bases are TGTGCCAGCAGGACCGGGACAGGGGCCTACGAGCAGTACTTC. The encoded protein is CASRTGTGAYEQYF.

Details on this clone: The sample contains more than one DNA sequence encoding this CDR3. V and J are TRBV7-3 and TRBJ2-3; 10 positions match TRBD2. The J segment lost 2 bases and the V segment lost 5 bases, leaving 4 bases of the junction unmatched. This CDR3 spans 15 amino acids. Germline V CDR1 and CDR2: SGHTA, FQGTGA. CDR3 sequence (DNA): TGTGCCAGCAGCCAAGCGGGAGGGTCCACAGATACGCAGTATTTT. Translation: CASSQAGGSTDTQYF.

This clone was observed a few times. The V call is TRBV6-5, the J call TRBJ2-7; 11 bases fit TRBD1. The V and J ends lost 5 bases and 4 bases, in that order; junction bases with no gene match: 7. There are 15 residues in the CDR3. Germline V gene data show CDR1 as MNHEY and CDR2 as SVGAGI. For the CDR3, the DNA is TGTGCCAGCAGTCGCCGGACAGGGGGCGGGTACGAGCAGTACTTC. It specifies CASSRRTGGGYEQYF.

This chain joins TRBV7-9 and TRBJ2-2; perhaps TRBD2 as D (7 bases). Per germline, CDR1 SEHNR and CDR2 FQNEAQ (reference sequence). The CDR3 spans 15 residues. Trimming took off 6 bases at V and 0 bases at J, with 11 bases between the two ends. CDR3 in amino acids: CASRRGAPNTGELFF. DNA for the CDR3: TGTGCCAGCAGACGGGGGGCCCCGAACACCGGGGAGCTGTTTTTT. Full variable domain (remainder filled in from reference TRBV7-9 and TRBJ2-2): DTGVSQNPRHKITKRGQNVTFRCDPISEHNRLYWYRQTLGQGPEFLTYFQNEAQLEKSRLLSDRFSAERPKGSFSTLEIQRTEQGDSAMYLCASRRGAPNTGELFFGEGSRLTVL.

Details on this clone: The CDR3 does not end in the conserved phenylalanine or tryptophan, so this is likely a read error. It is unclear where the CDR3 begins or ends on the DNA, so no DNA is shown, and the CDR3 is as TCRdb lists it. The chain couples TRBV23-1 to TRBJ1-6; whether TRBD1, the table's D call, matches the DNA was not checked. TRBV23-1 is identified as an open reading frame with a role that is uncertain. The CDR3 has 15 residues if both end residues are counted. The chain's CDR3 is CASSQRTGLKFTPPL.

The rearrangement links TRBV7-6 to TRBJ2-2, with a weak D call TRBD2 (5 bases). Germline V gene lookup returns CDR1 SGHVS and CDR2 FNYEAQ. This CDR3 has 18 amino acids. The V gene lost 1 base and the J gene lost 1 base, with 16 bases spanning the gap. CDR3 sequence: CASSLGLWQAGNTGELFF. Written as DNA, the CDR3 is TGTGCCAGCAGCTTAGGTCTTTGGCAGGCGGGGAACACCGGGGAGCTGTTTTTT.

The V call is TRBV20-1, the J call TRBJ1-1, with D possibly TRBD1 on 6 matching bases. Germline CDR1 reads DFQATT; CDR2 reads SNEGSKA (reference sequence). The CDR3 covers 15 residues. Trimming removed 3 bases from V and 1 base from J, with 15 bases in between. CDR3 region: CSASLNRAPNTEAFF. The CDR3 coding sequence is TGCAGTGCTAGTCTAAACAGGGCCCCGAACACTGAAGCTTTCTTT.

This sequence joins TRBV4-1 and TRBJ1-3, with a tentative D call TRBD1 (5 bases). Germline V CDR1 and CDR2: MGHRA, YSYEKL. CDR3 size: 15 residues. V was pared by 1 base and J by 3 bases, with 10 bases between. The CDR3 bases are TGCGCCAGCAGCCAAGGGCATCAGGGTGGAAACACCATATATTTT. It yields the protein CASSQGHQGGNTIYF.

This chain connects TRBV5-4 to TRBJ1-1, with no clear D. The length of the CDR3 is 14 residues. V lost 0 bases and J 4 bases, leaving 10 bases between the germline ends. From germline, CDR1 is SGHNT and CDR2 YYREEE (reference sequence). The CDR3 DNA reads TGTGCCAGCAGCTTGGGCCCCGGGGTCACTGAAGCTTTCTTT. Its protein product is CASSLGPGVTEAFF.

This sequence joins TRBV15 and TRBJ1-2; 8 bases match TRBD1. CDR3 length: 15 residues. Germline lookup yields CDR1 LNHNV and CDR2 YYDKDF (reference sequence). V dropped 3 bases and J dropped 4; count of bases not matched to a gene: 7. The CDR3 DNA is TGTGCCACCAGCAGGGACGACAGGGGTAGCTATGGCTACACCTTC. Amino acid sequence: CATSRDDRGSYGYTF.

This rearrangement joins TRBV5-1 to TRBJ2-7; 8 bases are a match to TRBD1. CDR1 is SGHRS and CDR2 is YFSETQ in the germline V gene. The CDR3 has 16 amino acids. The trim removed 0 bases at V and 4 bases at J, leaving 9 bases unmatched. DNA of the CDR3: TGCGCCAGCAGCTTGGAGCCCGGGACAGGCCAATACGAGCAGTACTTC. Translating gives CASSLEPGTGQYEQYF.

The chain carries TRBV4-2 and TRBJ2-7; 11 nucleotides line up with TRBD2. CDR3 length: 13 residues. V trimming: 4 bases; J trimming: 7 bases; junction bases outside the gene matches: 3. Germline V gives CDR1 LGHNA, CDR2 YNFKEQ. This chain's CDR3 is CASSLGLAGEQYF. In DNA, the CDR3 is TGTGCCAGCAGCCTAGGACTAGCGGGTGAGCAGTACTTC.

This rearrangement joins TRBV7-9 to TRBJ2-5; TRBD2 is a possible D gene (7 bases). Germline V gene lookup returns CDR1 SEHNR and CDR2 FQNEAQ (reference sequence). The V end was cut by 1 base, the J end by 1 base, with 13 bases between. The CDR3 is 16 amino acids. DNA of the CDR3: TGTGCCAGCAGCTTAGACGGTAGGGGGGGCCAAGAGACCCAGTACTTC. Its protein product is CASSLDGRGGQETQYF.

To note about this clone: A read error is likely, as this CDR3 ends without the conserved phenylalanine or tryptophan. No DNA is shown, since the ends of the CDR3 on it are uncertain; the CDR3 is the one TCRdb lists. The chain recombines TRBV21-1 with TRBJ1-1; no check of the table's D call, TRBD1, against the DNA was made. TRBV21-1 is described as a pseudogene. The CDR3 has 10 residues if both end residues are counted. CDR3: CASSKGRQKL.

This chain links TRBV19 with TRBJ2-1; the match to TRBD1 covers 7 bases. V dropped 3 bases and J dropped 8; count of bases not matched to a gene: 4. This CDR3 spans 13 amino acids. Germline lookup yields CDR1 LNHDA and CDR2 SQIVND (reference sequence). In DNA, the CDR3 is TGTGCCAGTAGTATCCGGGACAGCTATGAGCAGTTCTTC. It specifies CASSIRDSYEQFF. Variable domain in full (rest from reference TRBV19 and TRBJ2-1): DGGITQSPKYLFRKEGQNVTLSCEQNLNHDAMYWYRQDPGQGLRLIYYSQIVNDFQKGDIAEGYSVSREKKESFPLTVTSAQKNPTAFYLCASSIRDSYEQFFGPGTRLTVL.

V usage is TRBV5-1 and J usage is TRBJ2-4; 10 bases align to TRBD2. J was trimmed by 3 bases and V by 4 bases; bases with no gene match: 10. There are 17 residues in the CDR3. The germline gives CDR1 SGHRS, CDR2 YFSETQ. CDR3 coding DNA: TGCGCCAGCAGCCCCTCTAGCGGGAGAGTAGACAAAAACATTCAGTACTTC. Translation: CASSPSSGRVDKNIQYF.

The CDR3 loop reads CASAEGGSGETQYF. In DNA form, the CDR3 reads TGTGCCAGTGCCGAAGGGGGTTCGGGAGAGACCCAGTACTTC. The chain combines TRBV28 with TRBJ2-5, with D possibly being TRBD1 (6 bases). V was pared by 9 bases and J by 4 bases, with 18 bases between. From germline, CDR1 is MDHEN and CDR2 SYDVKM. CDR3 size: 14 residues.

This clone occurred once. The CDR3 region is CASSLGGLAGGPADTQYF. The CDR3 DNA reads as TGTGCCAGCAGCTTAGGCGGACTAGCGGGAGGGCCCGCAGATACGCAGTATTTT. The chain carries TRBV11-2 and TRBJ2-3; 15 nucleotides agree with TRBD2. The CDR3 has 18 amino acids. V lost 1 base and J lost 4; bases outside the gene matches: 6. Germline CDR1 reads SGHAT; CDR2 reads FQNNGV.

The CDR3 sequence is CSVDPATSLGIDEQFF. The CDR3 nucleotides read TGCAGCGTTGATCCTGCGACTAGCTTAGGGATTGATGAGCAGTTCTTC. The chain employs TRBV29-1 and TRBJ2-1, with TRBD2 identical over 7 bases. V was clipped by 3 bases and J by 8 bases; unmatched bases: 16. Germline-derived CDR1 and CDR2 are SQVTM and ANQGSEA. The CDR3 contains 16 residues.

This chain links TRBV20-1 with TRBJ2-1, with 16 bases matching TRBD2. Per the germline V gene, CDR1 is DFQATT and CDR2 is SNEGSKA (reference sequence). CDR3 size: 16 residues. Trimming removed 3 bases from V and 7 bases from J; junction bases left unmatched: 6. CDR3 protein: CSASGTSGGAWNEQFF. Written as DNA, the CDR3 is TGCAGTGCTAGTGGGACTAGCGGGGGGGCCTGGAATGAGCAGTTCTTC.